A single sample is the source of the 13 T cell receptor beta chains below, sequenced in a study of blood T cell repertoires in COVID-19. Some clones are missing from TCRdb's copy, which holds only in-frame ones; the method was immunoSEQ multiplex PCR. Seen here are some 300,000 clones, less than 90% observed once, and the top ten hold approximately 0.93%. Sequencing was carried out using PBMCs or T cells enriched from blood (not recorded which). The receptors derive from a young woman who had recovered from COVID-19.

J is TRBJ2-5 and V is TRBV19; TRBD1 matches 9 bases. CDR3 size: 16 residues. V dropped 5 bases and J dropped 5; count of bases not matched to a gene: 12. The germline CDR1 and CDR2 sequences are LNHDA and SQIVND (reference sequence). The CDR3 DNA reads as TGTGCCAGTAGTTCCGGACAGGGGAAGTTTGGCGAGACCCAGTACTTC. Its translation is CASSSGQGKFGETQYF.

The V gene is TRBV2, the J gene TRBJ1-2, with TRBD1 matching 8 bases. Germline values: CDR1 SNHLY, CDR2 FYNNEI. This CDR3 contains 12 residues. Trimming took 11 bases from V and 6 from J; bases not matched to a gene: 8. CDR3 DNA: TGTGCCGTTACGGACAGGGTAAATGGCTACACCTTC. Residues: CAVTDRVNGYTF.

The chain uses TRBV23-1 and TRBJ2-7; 13 nucleotides match TRBD2. TRBV23-1 counts as an open reading frame of uncertain function. V shed 3 bases and J 2 bases; nucleotides not matched to a gene: 7. The CDR3 runs to 17 residues. DNA for the CDR3: TGCGCCAGCAGTCACAGCACCGGGACTAGCGGGACCTACGAGCAGTACTTC. Its protein product is CASSHSTGTSGTYEQYF.

This clone was seen ten or more times. This rearrangement joins TRBV15 to TRBJ1-6, with a possible D match to TRBD1 (5 bases). Looked up from germline, CDR1 is LNHNV and CDR2 is YYDKDF (reference sequence). The CDR3 has 15 residues. Trimming removed 5 bases at V and 7 bases at J, with 15 bases between. The CDR3 sequence: CATSVVQGQNSPLHF. The CDR3 bases are TGTGCCACCAGCGTGGTGCAGGGCCAAAATTCACCCCTCCACTTT.

This chain uses TRBV3-1 (or the pseudogene TRBV3-2) with TRBJ2-2, with D uncertain. This CDR3 is built from 15 residues. Trimming left V 0 bases short and J 4 bases short, with 9 bases between. Germline V gene sequence: CDR1 LGHDT, CDR2 YNNKEL (reference sequence). CDR3 in amino acids: CASSQDHFPTGELFF. In nucleotides, the CDR3 is TGTGCCAGCAGCCAAGATCATTTTCCCACCGGGGAGCTGTTTTTT.

This chain uses TRBV30 with TRBJ2-7; D call uncertain. The CDR3 totals 15 residues. Per germline, CDR1 GTSNPN and CDR2 SVGIG (reference sequence). V lost 2 bases to trimming and J lost 0 bases, with 14 bases between them. As DNA, the CDR3 is TGTGCCTGGAGTCTCCCCGGGTTACCCTCCTACGAGCAGTACTTC. Translation gives CAWSLPGLPSYEQYF.

The V and J genes are TRBV27 and TRBJ2-2; TRBD1 matches 10 bases. The germline V gene has CDR1 MNHEY and CDR2 SMNVEV (reference sequence). The CDR3 is 17 residues long. Losses at the gene ends were 6 bases for V and 2 bases for J; bases not matched to a gene: 9. CDR3 in DNA: TGTGCCAGCAGCCCTTCGGGACAGGGGATTAACACCGGGGAGCTGTTTTTT. This gives the protein CASSPSGQGINTGELFF.

This clone was picked up one time. The chain carries TRBV2 and TRBJ2-1, with 8 bases matching TRBD2. This CDR3 is 13 amino acids long. Trimming took 6 bases from V and 9 from J; bases not matched to a gene: 7. Germline V gives CDR1 SNHLY, CDR2 FYNNEI. DNA for the CDR3: TGTGCCAGCAGGGCACGGGGGGGCGGTGAGCAGTTCTTC. Translation: CASRARGGGEQFF.

The J gene is TRBJ1-4, the V gene TRBV19; D uncertain. Germline V lookup: CDR1 LNHDA, CDR2 SQIVND (reference sequence). Trimming left V 3 bases short and J 10 bases short, with 12 bases between. CDR3 length: 13 residues. The CDR3 DNA reads TGTGCCAGTAGTATGAGAGGAGATGGAAAACTGTTTTTT. It yields the protein CASSMRGDGKLFF. The complete variable domain, with remaining parts taken from reference TRBV19 and TRBJ1-4, reads DGGITQSPKYLFRKEGQNVTLSCEQNLNHDAMYWYRQDPGQGLRLIYYSQIVNDFQKGDIAEGYSVSREKKESFPLTVTSAQKNPTAFYLCASSMRGDGKLFFGSGTQLSVL.

The DNA of the CDR3 is TGCACCAGCAGCCAAGATAGCAAGGTTTACTCCTACGAGCAGTACTTC. Translated, it gives CTSSQDSKVYSYEQYF. The gene calls are TRBV1 and TRBJ2-7; the D segment call TRBD2 is taken from the table without a DNA check. TRBV1 has pseudogene status. This CDR3 comprises 16 residues.

The chain couples TRBV5-1 to TRBJ2-1; a weak D match, TRBD2 (7 bases). V was trimmed by 0 bases and J by 5 bases, leaving 12 bases between them. This CDR3 has 15 residues. CDR1 is SGHRS, CDR2 YFSETQ, per germline. The CDR3 sequence: CASSLDGGPDNEQFF. The CDR3 region has the DNA TGCGCCAGCAGCTTGGACGGGGGGCCGGACAATGAGCAGTTCTTC.

This rearrangement joins TRBV28 to TRBJ2-5; D not certain. V was shortened by 5 bases and J by 4 bases, with 20 bases between the two germline ends. The CDR3 loop spans 16 amino acids. Germline-derived CDR1 and CDR2 are MDHEN and SYDVKM. CDR3 amino acids: CASSVPLSRSIETQYF. The CDR3 DNA reads TGTGCCAGCAGTGTACCCCTATCCAGGTCTATAGAGACCCAGTACTTC.

The genes are TRBV10-1 and TRBJ2-3, with a tentative D call TRBD1 (6 bases). CDR3 length: 15 residues. Germline CDR1 WNHNN, CDR2 SYGVQD (reference sequence). V lost 3 bases to trimming and J lost 5 bases, with 15 bases between them. The CDR3 reads CASSENNRVGDTQYF. The CDR3 region has the DNA TGCGCCAGCAGTGAAAATAACAGGGTAGGAGATACGCAGTATTTT.